The table lists the clone carrying this TCR beta chain with a few counts. This entry is derived from a study of quantifying T cell responses using KT2 cells. The overall study: RNA was reverse transcribed with TCR alpha and beta constant-region primers.

The cDNA 3' end received a ligated oligonucleotide with a UMI. The first PCR ran 4 to 5 cycles with an equimolar RC1.1 and RC1.2 beta primer mix. Separate processing of TCR alpha and beta chains began at the second PCR. TCRdb used MiXCR to reprocess the UMI-ligation and nested PCR reads, holding one entry per CDR3 protein. The sample has approximately 46,000 distinct CDR3 sequences, 9.5% to 13% seen once. The CDR3 runs to 16 residues. J was trimmed by 3 bases and V by 4 bases; bases with no gene match: 9. The germline gives CDR1 KGHDR, CDR2 SFDVKD. The V and J genes are TRBV24-1 and TRBJ2-3, with 7 bases aligning to TRBD1. The sample taken for sequencing was PBMCs spiked with cells of the T cell clone KT2. The receptor comes from a human donor. In DNA, the CDR3 is TGTGCCACCAGTGACTTACAGGGGTGGAGTACAGATACGCAGTATTTT. It encodes CATSDLQGWSTDTQYF.